The 23 T cell receptor beta chains below come from one sample, sequenced in a study of Graves' ophthalmopathy and Graves' hyperthyroidism. Researchers took RNA transcripts and amplified TCR beta CDR3 regions from them. Amplification began with first-round RT-PCR using HTBI primers, then second-round multiplex PCR was performed. Each CDR3 protein is one row after TCRdb ran MiXCR on the multiplex PCR reads. Here the sample spans 350,000 to 400,000 distinct CDR3 sequences, approximately 20% being singletons. The sequencing sample was made of peripheral blood. Receptors originate from a woman under 30 with Graves' ophthalmopathy.

This clonotype has at least ten counts. The chain carries TRBV30 and TRBJ2-7, with a possible D match to TRBD1 (6 bases). From germline, CDR1 is GTSNPN and CDR2 SVGIG (reference sequence). The V and J ends lost 4 bases and 1 base respectively, with 8 bases between them. The CDR3 totals 12 residues. In DNA, the CDR3 is TGTGCCTGGAACCAGGGGTCCTACGAGCAGTACTTC. Amino acid sequence: CAWNQGSYEQYF.

This clonotype was observed a handful of times. This chain uses TRBV11-1 with TRBJ2-2, with TRBD1 identical over 10 bases. Germline assignment: CDR1 SGHAT and CDR2 FQDESV (reference sequence). CDR3 size: 16 residues. In nucleotides, the CDR3 is TGTGCAACTGGACAGGGGGATGTGAGTAGGACCGGGGAGCTGTTTTTT. Amino acids: CATGQGDVSRTGELFF.

The table lists this clonotype with many counts. The chain uses TRBV5-1 and TRBJ1-1; D gene uncertain. This CDR3 has 15 residues. V was pared by 2 bases and J by 3 bases, with 14 bases between. Germline values: CDR1 SGHRS, CDR2 YFSETQ. CDR3 bases: TGCGCCAGCAGCTTCTACTTAGAAGGAGACACTGAAGCTTTCTTT. Translation: CASSFYLEGDTEAFF.

The chain carries TRBV7-2 and TRBJ2-7; 9 nucleotides align to TRBD2. This CDR3 has 15 residues. The germline CDR1 and CDR2 sequences are SGHTA and FQGNSA. V trimming: 4 bases; J trimming: 6 bases; junction bases outside the gene matches: 10. CDR3 loop: CASSSLGGRASEQYF. For the CDR3, the DNA is TGTGCCAGCAGCTCCTTGGGCGGGAGGGCGTCCGAGCAGTACTTC. The full variable domain, completed using reference TRBV7-2 and TRBJ2-7, is GAGVSQSPSNKVTEKGKDVELRCDPISGHTALYWYRQSLGQGLEFLIYFQGNSAPDKSGLPSDRFSAERTGGSVSTLTIQRTQQEDSAVYLCASSSLGGRASEQYFGPGTRLTVT.

This clonotype was observed at least ten times. The chain employs TRBV6-5 and TRBJ1-6; D unclear. The CDR3 has 14 residues. CDR1 MNHEY and CDR2 SVGAGI come from the germline V gene. Trimming took 5 bases from V and 5 from J, leaving 10 bases between them. The CDR3 DNA sequence: TGTGCCAGCAGTCCGGCGGGAGATAATTCACCCCTCCACTTT. This sequence encodes CASSPAGDNSPLHF.

This clonotype was counted many times. The chain combines TRBV12-3 or TRBV12-4 with TRBJ2-7, with 10 nucleotides matching TRBD2. The V and J ends lost 3 bases and 0 bases, in that order; junction bases with no gene match: 8. This CDR3 region has 17 residues. For the CDR3, the DNA is TGTGCCAGCAGTTTCCGGCTAGCGGGGGTGAGCTCCTACGAGCAGTACTTC. Translating gives CASSFRLAGVSSYEQYF.

In its sample, this clonotype was seen a few times. The rearrangement links TRBV20-1 to TRBJ1-2; maybe TRBD1 (6 bases). The germline V gene has CDR1 DFQATT and CDR2 SNEGSKA (reference sequence). V was shortened by 5 bases and J by 8 bases, with 9 bases between the two germline ends. The CDR3 spans 10 residues. CDR3 sequence reads: CSASGQGYTF. In DNA form, the CDR3 reads TGCAGTGCTTCTGGACAGGGCTACACCTTC.

This clonotype appeared many times. The chain uses TRBV15 and TRBJ2-2, with D perhaps TRBD1 or TRBD2 (5 bases each). V was clipped by 5 bases and J by 4 bases, with 11 bases between them. The CDR3 contains 14 residues. Per the germline V gene, CDR1 is LNHNV and CDR2 is YYDKDF (reference sequence). CDR3 in DNA: TGTGCCACCAGCCAGGGTCGGGGCACCGGGGAGCTGTTTTTT. This translates into CATSQGRGTGELFF.

This clonotype was detected ten times or more. The rearrangement joins TRBV5-1 to TRBJ2-7, with 9 bases aligning to TRBD1. Trimming removed 5 bases from V and 2 bases from J; junction bases left unmatched: 8. The germline V gene encodes CDR1 SGHRS and CDR2 YFSETQ. There are 15 residues in the CDR3. CDR3 residues: CASSPGQGKPYEQYF. CDR3 in DNA: TGCGCCAGCAGTCCGGGACAGGGAAAACCCTACGAGCAGTACTTC.

The J gene is TRBJ2-7, the V gene TRBV5-1, with D perhaps TRBD1 (6 bases). V lost 6 bases and J 6 bases, leaving 10 bases between the germline ends. CDR1 SGHRS and CDR2 YFSETQ come from the germline V gene. The CDR3 length is 11 residues. This CDR3 reads CASNAGVEQYF. For the CDR3, the DNA is TGCGCCAGCAATGCAGGGGTCGAGCAGTACTTC.

This clonotype was found many times. The chain is built from TRBV27 and TRBJ1-2; 8 nucleotides match TRBD1. With 5 bases clipped from V and 5 bases from J, the junction kept 10 bases outside the gene matches. CDR1 and CDR2 from the germline V gene are MNHEY and SMNVEV (reference sequence). This CDR3 contains 15 residues. CDR3 sequence reads: CASSPSDRDLYGYTF. CDR3 DNA: TGTGCCAGCAGTCCGTCGGACAGGGATCTTTATGGCTACACCTTC.

This clonotype was counted many times. CDR3 sequence (DNA): TGTGCCAGCAGCCGACCCCGGGCCGGAAGTAAGGATGGCTACACCTTC. Amino acids: CASSRPRAGSKDGYTF. The chain carries TRBV5-4 and TRBJ1-2; D is unclear. Per germline, CDR1 SGHNT and CDR2 YYREEE (reference sequence). V lost 4 bases to trimming and J lost 6 bases, with 22 bases between them. CDR3 size: 16 residues.

The chain recombines TRBV11-2 with TRBJ2-2, with TRBD1 as a possible D gene (5 bases). CDR1 and CDR2 (germline): SGHAT, FQNNGV. The CDR3 contains 17 residues. Trimming removed 4 bases at V and 6 bases at J, with 21 bases between. The CDR3 loop reads CASSSQDLPDSSGELFF. The CDR3 DNA reads as TGTGCCAGCAGCTCCCAAGACCTACCAGACAGTTCCGGGGAGCTGTTTTTT. Based on the CDR3 plus reference TRBV11-2 and TRBJ2-2, the full variable domain is EAGVAQSPRYKIIEKRQSVAFWCNPISGHATLYWYQQILGQGPKLLIQFQNNGVVDDSQLPKDRFSAERLKGVDSTLKIQPAKLEDSAVYLCASSSQDLPDSSGELFFGEGSRLTVL.

This clonotype was seen repeatedly, ten times or more. The chain employs TRBV24-1 and TRBJ2-7, with TRBD2 matching 7 bases. The germline CDR1 and CDR2 sequences are KGHDR and SFDVKD. V lost 5 bases to trimming and J lost 5 bases; unmatched junction nucleotides: 11. This CDR3 is built from 15 residues. CDR3 in amino acids: CATSASGVLGDEQYF. The CDR3 bases are TGTGCCACCAGTGCCAGCGGGGTCCTGGGCGACGAGCAGTACTTC.

This clonotype has a count of ten or more. The chain carries TRBV24-1 and TRBJ2-2; D call uncertain. The CDR3 consists of 13 residues. Germline V gives CDR1 KGHDR, CDR2 SFDVKD. Between the trimmed V and J ends, which lost 4 bases and 5 bases, there was a span of 7 bases. This CDR3 is CATSDPGTGELFF. Here the CDR3 DNA reads TGTGCCACCAGTGACCCCGGGACCGGGGAGCTGTTTTTT.

This clonotype appeared many times. V and J are TRBV19 and TRBJ1-1; D unclear. CDR1 and CDR2 (germline): LNHDA, SQIVND (reference sequence). Between the trimmed V and J ends, which lost 3 bases and 6 bases, there was a span of 5 bases. The CDR3 is 11 amino acids. The CDR3 nucleotides are TGTGCCAGTAGTATCGGCGCTGAAGCTTTCTTT. Protein: CASSIGAEAFF.

This clonotype occurred many times. The V and J genes are TRBV2 and TRBJ1-1, with a tentative D call TRBD1 (5 bases). The germline V gene has CDR1 SNHLY and CDR2 FYNNEI. The ends were cut back, 3 bases at V and 5 bases at J, with 13 bases in the middle. CDR3 length: 14 amino acids. CDR3 protein: CASSERMGGTEAFF. In DNA form, the CDR3 reads TGTGCCAGCAGTGAGAGGATGGGGGGGACTGAAGCTTTCTTT.

This clonotype has ten or more counts. This chain uses TRBV7-3 with TRBJ2-2; D is uncertain. V lost 2 bases to trimming and J lost 6 bases, with 7 bases between them. There are 13 residues in the CDR3. Germline V CDR1 and CDR2: SGHTA, FQGTGA. The CDR3 here is CASSLLLAGELFF. The CDR3 nucleotides read TGTGCCAGCAGCTTACTTTTGGCCGGGGAGCTGTTTTTT.

Ten or more counts support this clonotype. The rearrangement uses TRBV4-3 and TRBJ1-1, with 8 bases aligning to TRBD1. The CDR3 runs 17 residues. With 1 base clipped from V and 3 bases from J, the junction kept 10 bases outside the gene matches. Germline V gives CDR1 LGHNA, CDR2 YSLEER. This CDR3 reads CASSQARQGPRDTEAFF. DNA of the CDR3: TGCGCCAGCAGCCAAGCGCGACAGGGGCCGAGGGACACTGAAGCTTTCTTT.

This chain connects TRBV28 to TRBJ2-7; a possible D gene is TRBD1 (6 bases). The length of the CDR3 is 13 residues. From germline, CDR1 is MDHEN and CDR2 SYDVKM. The germline V and J ends were trimmed by 5 bases and 2 bases, with 10 bases remaining between them. CDR3 sequence (DNA): TGTGCCAGCAGTCCCTGGGACACCTACGAGCAGTACTTC. Amino acids: CASSPWDTYEQYF.

This clonotype was counted many times. The rearrangement links TRBV10-3 to TRBJ2-7, with 10 bases fitting TRBD1. V was clipped by 6 bases and J by 2 bases; unmatched bases: 4. CDR1 and CDR2 from the germline V gene are ENHRY and SYGVKD. CDR3 size: 14 residues. DNA of the CDR3: TGTGCCATCAGCGCGGGACAGGGGACCTACGAGCAGTACTTC. Protein: CAISAGQGTYEQYF.

This clonotype showed up many times. V is TRBV12-3 or TRBV12-4 and J is TRBJ2-7; tentative D call: TRBD2 (6 bases). V was pared by 7 bases and J by 1 base, with 14 bases between. The CDR3 loop spans 14 amino acids. Written as DNA, the CDR3 is TGTGCCAGCACGAGACGGGAGACTTCCTACGAGCAGTACTTC. Its protein product is CASTRRETSYEQYF.

The V call is TRBV5-1, the J call TRBJ2-7; D is perhaps TRBD1 (8 bases). From germline, CDR1 is SGHRS and CDR2 YFSETQ. There are 13 residues in the CDR3. Trimming cost V 7 bases and J 3 bases, with 14 bases left between them. The CDR3 sequence is CASGTTGGYEQYF. The CDR3 coding sequence is TGCGCCAGCGGGACTACAGGGGGCTACGAGCAGTACTTC.